Given below is one T cell receptor (beta chain) in context. Other DNA sequences within the sample encode an identical CDR3. Clones were sequenced by immunoSEQ multiplex PCR, and TCRdb holds only the in-frame ones, with some missing. The sample contains about 310,000 clones, over 75% of which appear only once. Germline CDR1 and CDR2: LGHDT and YNNKEL (reference sequence). V lost 1 base and J lost 4, with 8 bases in between. The CDR3 consists of 14 residues. The sample originates from a study of blood T cell repertoires in COVID-19. This TCR came from a woman in her forties who had recovered from COVID-19. The V call is TRBV3-1 (or the pseudogene TRBV3-2), the J call TRBJ1-3, with D tentatively TRBD1 (5 bases). Sample: PBMCs or T cells enriched from blood (not recorded which). Here the CDR3 DNA reads TGTGCCAGCAGCCAAGTAGGGGCCGGAAACACCATATATTTT. Translated: CASSQVGAGNTIYF.